This T cell receptor (beta chain) comes out of a study of shared clonotypes between healthy human individuals. There are 14 residues in the CDR3. The germline CDR1 and CDR2 sequences are SGHDN and FVKESK. Trimming left V 4 bases short and J 7 bases short, with 13 bases between. Here immunoSEQ multiplex PCR was the method, and the copy in TCRdb shows in-frame clones only, minus some. Of about 2 million clones listed, 95% were seen once; the top ten hold 0.1% to 0.15%. Study-level results: Inspection by rarefaction showed sorted-subset sequencing to be incomplete despite large depth. Specimens sampled were limited to blood, with tissue repertoires likely differing. Naive subsets usually exceeded memory subsets in estimated richness. Some clonotypes were shared by all four sorted-subset donors, while others were not shared. The non-shared ones had lower generation probabilities than the shared ones.

With regard to this clone: Its specificity is not known. The identical CDR3 is also encoded by other nucleotide sequences in the sample.

This clonotype was obtained from a man aged 18 to 30 in good health. What was sequenced was naive CD4+ T cells sorted from blood. The sample's subset: CD45RA+ positively selected. The chain is built from TRBV14 and TRBJ1-4; perhaps TRBD1 as D (5 bases). CDR3 in amino acids: CASSRAGLGEKLFF. Written as DNA, the CDR3 is TGTGCCAGCAGCCGAGCAGGGCTGGGTGAAAAACTGTTTTTT. The whole variable domain, remainder taken from reference TRBV14 and TRBJ1-4, is EAGVTQFPSHSVIEKGQTVTLRCDPISGHDNLYWYRRVMGKEIKFLLHFVKESKQDESGMPNNRFLAERTGGTYSTLKVQPAELEDSGVYFCASSRAGLGEKLFFGSGTQLSVL.